This passage covers 11 T cell receptor beta chains from one sample sequenced in a study of CD8+CD57+ T cells in acquired aplastic anemia. According to the study, genomic DNA was the template for TCR beta VDJ and CDR3 profiling. Each CDR3 protein gets one entry after TCRdb re-called the reads with MiXCR. The data show about 180,000 distinct CDR3 sequences, around half seen once. The sequenced sample consisted of sorted CD4+, CD8+, or CD8+CD57+ T cells (not recorded which) from PBMCs. The source of these receptors is a human donor in good health.

This clonotype occurred a few times. The rearrangement links TRBV6-1 to TRBJ1-2; D not certain. Germline V gene lookup returns CDR1 MNHNS and CDR2 SASEGT. The CDR3 totals 13 residues. V was clipped by 6 bases and J by 1 base, with 9 bases between them. CDR3 residues: CASSPRLNYGYTF. The CDR3 coding sequence is TGTGCCAGCAGCCCGCGTCTTAACTATGGCTACACCTTC.

This clonotype was observed a handful of times. The V gene is TRBV3-1, the J gene TRBJ1-6; no reliable D call. The ends were cut back, 4 bases at V and 0 bases at J, with 10 bases in the middle. In germline, CDR1 is LGHDT, CDR2 YNNKEL (reference sequence). This CDR3 is built from 16 residues. For the CDR3, the DNA is TGTGCCAGCAGCCGCCAACAGAGCTCCTATAATTCACCCCTCCACTTT. This sequence encodes CASSRQQSSYNSPLHF.

The chain combines TRBV15 with TRBJ2-1; 10 bases are shared with TRBD2. Germline V gene lookup returns CDR1 LNHNV and CDR2 YYDKDF (reference sequence). This CDR3 has 16 residues. Trimming removed 0 bases from V and 4 bases from J; junction bases left unmatched: 3. CDR3 in amino acids: CATSRERLAGYNEQFF. As DNA, the CDR3 is TGTGCCACCAGCAGAGAACGACTAGCGGGTTACAATGAGCAGTTCTTC.

Worth noting for this clonotype: A much larger clone differs from this one at a single base, so this may be a read error. The chain carries TRBV25-1 and TRBJ2-7, with D possibly being TRBD1 (6 bases). V lost 2 bases, J lost 0 bases, and 17 bases lay in between. Germline V lookup: CDR1 MGHDK, CDR2 SYGVNS. CDR3 length: 17 amino acids. The CDR3 sequence: CASSEAGVWIPSYEQYF. The CDR3 DNA sequence: TGTGCCAGCAGTGAAGCAGGGGTTTGGATTCCCTCCTACGAGCAGTACTTC.

This clonotype was picked up a small number of times. The chain has TRBV7-9 and TRBJ2-7; no clear D. The CDR3 is 13 residues long. V was cut by 4 bases and J by 3 bases, with 10 bases left in between. Germline-derived CDR1 and CDR2 are SEHNR and FQNEAQ (reference sequence). The CDR3: CASSSPSDYEQYF. As DNA, the CDR3 is TGTGCCAGCAGCTCCCCGAGCGACTACGAGCAGTACTTC.

Ten or more counts support this clonotype. The rearrangement links TRBV6-1 to TRBJ1-2; 11 bases map to TRBD1. Germline CDR1 is MNHNS and CDR2 is SASEGT. This CDR3 contains 15 residues. Unmatched junction bases numbered 9, after V lost 4 bases and J lost 8 bases. The CDR3 is CASSGRTGGIGGYTF. As DNA, the CDR3 is TGTGCCAGCAGTGGTAGGACAGGGGGCATTGGAGGCTACACCTTC.

The sample holds one count of this clonotype. This rearrangement joins TRBV6-4 to TRBJ2-3; 8 nucleotides agree with TRBD2. The CDR3 totals 14 residues. V trimming: 3 bases; J trimming: 1 base; junction bases outside the gene matches: 0. The germline gives CDR1 MRHNA, CDR2 SNTAGT. CDR3 nucleotide sequence: TGTGCCAGCAGTGAGCGGGGGGGCACAGATACGCAGTATTTT. It is translated as CASSERGGTDTQYF.

As to this clonotype: Since a much larger clone is just one base distant, this may be a read error. This chain uses TRBV5-6 with TRBJ2-1; 11 bases match TRBD1. Germline loops: CDR1 SGHDT, CDR2 YYEEEE. The CDR3 has 15 amino acids. V was clipped by 3 bases and J by 9 bases; unmatched bases: 8. The CDR3 DNA reads TGTGCCAGCAGCTCGGACAGGGGGCGAGAAGGTGAGCAGTTCTTC. As protein: CASSSDRGREGEQFF.

The chain is built from TRBV7-9 and TRBJ2-6; D gene uncertain. This CDR3 spans 11 amino acids. Trimming pared 5 bases from V and 9 bases from J, leaving 5 bases between. Germline assignment: CDR1 SEHNR and CDR2 FQNEAQ (reference sequence). DNA for the CDR3: TGTGCCAGCAGCAAGGACAACGTCCTGACTTTC. This encodes CASSKDNVLTF.

V usage is TRBV7-2 and J usage is TRBJ2-7; D is undetermined. Trimming took 5 bases from V and 4 from J, leaving 9 bases between them. The CDR3 covers 12 residues. Per germline, CDR1 SGHTA and CDR2 FQGNSA. The CDR3 DNA is TGTGCCAGCAGCAGGTATGGGTACGAGCAGTACTTC. This encodes CASSRYGYEQYF. Based on the CDR3 plus reference TRBV7-2 and TRBJ2-7, the full variable domain is GAGVSQSPSNKVTEKGKDVELRCDPISGHTALYWYRQSLGQGLEFLIYFQGNSAPDKSGLPSDRFSAERTGGSVSTLTIQRTQQEDSAVYLCASSRYGYEQYFGPGTRLTVT.

This clonotype turned up a few times. This sequence joins TRBV11-1 and TRBJ2-1, with 7 bases lining up with TRBD1. The CDR3 loop spans 19 amino acids. V trimming: 2 bases; J trimming: 5 bases; junction bases outside the gene matches: 18. The V gene's germline CDR1 is SGHAT and CDR2 FQDESV (reference sequence). The CDR3 is CASSLRLTARGPLDNEQFF. For the CDR3, the DNA is TGTGCCAGCAGCTTACGGCTTACCGCAAGGGGGCCCCTTGACAATGAGCAGTTCTTC.